This T cell receptor beta chain derives from a study of cytomegalovirus exposure and HLA in healthy donors. A multiplex PCR was run with 60 Vbeta primers and 13 Jbeta primers. The repertoire was sequenced with immunoSEQ multiplex PCR; TCRdb's copy has only in-frame clones and lacks some. Of 100,000 to 150,000 clones in the sample, 80% to 90% were seen once. Study findings and constraints: Most TCR beta V segments were productive about 90% or about 30% of the time in an earlier analysis. TCR beta V- and J-gene trimming was later associated with a missense DCLRE1C variant.

On this clone: What it binds is not known.

CDR1 and CDR2 from the germline V gene are LGHNA and YSLEER. CDR3 length equals 15 residues. Trimming removed 6 bases from V and 5 bases from J, with 17 bases in between. This sequence joins TRBV4-3 and TRBJ2-1, with D maybe TRBD1 (5 bases). The source is a woman aged 30 to 39 in good health and CMV-seronegative. The source material was PBMCs. The CDR3 DNA follows: TGCGCCAGCAGTTTCCAGGGTGGTCTCCACAATGAGCAGTTCTTC. This translates into CASSFQGGLHNEQFF.